The clone carrying this T cell receptor beta chain has only a few counts. These data belong to a study of CD8 T cells in ankylosing spondylitis. Trimming stripped 7 bases from V and 4 bases from J, with 14 bases between. The CDR3 has 13 residues. CDR1 is SQVTM and CDR2 is ANQGSEA in the germline V gene. One entry per CDR3 protein, called by TCRdb with MiXCR from the 5' RACE reads. The table records just under 350,000 distinct CDR3 sequences, roughly 14% of them present only once. The rearrangement uses TRBV29-1 and TRBJ2-1, with unresolved D. The source is a male donor with ankylosing spondylitis or in good health (not recorded which). The sequenced material came from blood, either unsorted or a sorted T cell fraction (not recorded which). The CDR3 region has the DNA TGCAGCGGTAGGGTCTCCGGTTACAATGAGCAGTTCTTC. The encoded protein is CSGRVSGYNEQFF.